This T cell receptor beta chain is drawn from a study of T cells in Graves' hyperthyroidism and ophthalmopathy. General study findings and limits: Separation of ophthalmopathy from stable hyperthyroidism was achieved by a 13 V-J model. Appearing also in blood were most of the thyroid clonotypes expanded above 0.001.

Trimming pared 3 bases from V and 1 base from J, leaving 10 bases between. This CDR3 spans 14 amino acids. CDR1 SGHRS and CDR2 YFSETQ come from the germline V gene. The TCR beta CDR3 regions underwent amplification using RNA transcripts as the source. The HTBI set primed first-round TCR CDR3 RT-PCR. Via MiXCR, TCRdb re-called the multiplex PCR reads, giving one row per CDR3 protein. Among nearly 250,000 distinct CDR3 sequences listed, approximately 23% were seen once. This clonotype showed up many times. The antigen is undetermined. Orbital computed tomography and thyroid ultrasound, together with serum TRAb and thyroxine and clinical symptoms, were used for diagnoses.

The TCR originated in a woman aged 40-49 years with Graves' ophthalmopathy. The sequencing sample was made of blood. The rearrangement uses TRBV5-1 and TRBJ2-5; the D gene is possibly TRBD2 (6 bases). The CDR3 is CASSWRDLQETQYF. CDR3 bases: TGCGCCAGCAGCTGGAGGGACCTCCAAGAGACCCAGTACTTC.